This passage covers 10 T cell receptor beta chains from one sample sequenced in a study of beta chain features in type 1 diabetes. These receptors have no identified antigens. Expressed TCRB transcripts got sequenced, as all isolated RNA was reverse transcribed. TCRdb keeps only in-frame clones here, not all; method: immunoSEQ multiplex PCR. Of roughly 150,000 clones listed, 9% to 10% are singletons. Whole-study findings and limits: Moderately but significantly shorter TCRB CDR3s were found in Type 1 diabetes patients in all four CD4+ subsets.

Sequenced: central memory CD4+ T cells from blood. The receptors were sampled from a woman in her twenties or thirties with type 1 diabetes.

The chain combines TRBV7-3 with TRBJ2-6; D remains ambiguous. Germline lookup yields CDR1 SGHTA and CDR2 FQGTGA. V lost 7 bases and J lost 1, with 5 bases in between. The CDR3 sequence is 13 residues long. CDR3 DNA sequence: TGTGCCAGCAAACAATCTGGGGCCAACGTCCTGACTTTC. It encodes CASKQSGANVLTF.

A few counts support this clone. The CDR3 DNA is TGTGCCAGCTTCACCCAGGGGGAGACCCAGTACTTC. It is translated as CASFTQGETQYF. This sequence joins TRBV18 and TRBJ2-5; the D gene is possibly TRBD1 (6 bases). The ends were cut back, 7 bases at V and 5 bases at J, with 11 bases in the middle. This CDR3 spans 12 amino acids. Per germline, CDR1 KGHSH and CDR2 LQKENI.

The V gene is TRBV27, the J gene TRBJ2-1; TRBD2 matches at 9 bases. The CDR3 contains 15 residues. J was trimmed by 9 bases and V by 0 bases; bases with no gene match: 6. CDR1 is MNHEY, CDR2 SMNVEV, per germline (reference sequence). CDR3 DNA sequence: TGTGCCAGCAGTTTATCGTGGAGCGGGAGGAGTGAGCAGTTCTTC. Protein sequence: CASSLSWSGRSEQFF.

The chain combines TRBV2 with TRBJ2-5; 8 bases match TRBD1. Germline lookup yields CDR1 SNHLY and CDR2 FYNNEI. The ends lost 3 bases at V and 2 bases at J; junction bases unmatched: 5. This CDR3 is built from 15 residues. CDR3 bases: TGTGCCAGCAGTGATCGAGACAGGGGTCAAGAGACCCAGTACTTC. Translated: CASSDRDRGQETQYF.

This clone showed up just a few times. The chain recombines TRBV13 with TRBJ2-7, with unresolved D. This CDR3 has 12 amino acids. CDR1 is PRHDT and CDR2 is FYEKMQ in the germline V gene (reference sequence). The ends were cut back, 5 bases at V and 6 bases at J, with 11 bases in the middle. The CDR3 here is CASSLRQLEQYF. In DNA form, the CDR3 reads TGTGCCAGCAGCCTTCGACAACTCGAGCAGTACTTC.

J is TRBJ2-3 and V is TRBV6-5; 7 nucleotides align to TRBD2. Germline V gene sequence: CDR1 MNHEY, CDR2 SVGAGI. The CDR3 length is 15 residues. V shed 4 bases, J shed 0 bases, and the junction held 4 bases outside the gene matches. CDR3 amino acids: CASSLWGGSTDTQYF. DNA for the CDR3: TGTGCCAGCAGTTTATGGGGGGGAAGCACAGATACGCAGTATTTT.

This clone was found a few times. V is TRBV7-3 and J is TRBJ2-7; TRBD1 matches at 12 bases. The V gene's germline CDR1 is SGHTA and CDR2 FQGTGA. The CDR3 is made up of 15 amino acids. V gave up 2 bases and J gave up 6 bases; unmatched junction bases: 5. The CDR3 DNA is TGTGCCAGCAGCTTACGCGGGACAGGGGGCTCCGAGCAGTACTTC. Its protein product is CASSLRGTGGSEQYF.

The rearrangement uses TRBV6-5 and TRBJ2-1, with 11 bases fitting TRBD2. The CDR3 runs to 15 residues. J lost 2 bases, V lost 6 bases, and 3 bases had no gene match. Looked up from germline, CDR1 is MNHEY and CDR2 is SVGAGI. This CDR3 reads CASRPGLAAYNEQFF. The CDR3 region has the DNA TGTGCCAGCAGGCCGGGACTAGCGGCCTACAATGAGCAGTTCTTC.

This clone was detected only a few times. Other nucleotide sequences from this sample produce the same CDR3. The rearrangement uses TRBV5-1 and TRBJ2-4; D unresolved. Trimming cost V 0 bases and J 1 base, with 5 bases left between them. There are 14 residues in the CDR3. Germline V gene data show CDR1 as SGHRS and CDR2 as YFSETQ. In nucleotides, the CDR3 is TGCGCCAGCAGCTTGGGTCTGGCCAAAAACATTCAGTACTTC. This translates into CASSLGLAKNIQYF.

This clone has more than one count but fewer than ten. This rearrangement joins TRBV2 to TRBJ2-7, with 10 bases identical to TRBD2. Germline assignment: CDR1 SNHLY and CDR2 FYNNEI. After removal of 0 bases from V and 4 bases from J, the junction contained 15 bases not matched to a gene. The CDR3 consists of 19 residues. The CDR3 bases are TGTGCCAGCAGTGAAGCGCCCGGGGGGCTAGCGGGAGTTCAGTACGAGCAGTACTTC. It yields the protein CASSEAPGGLAGVQYEQYF.